This record concerns one TCR beta chain sequence. Its antigen is unidentified. This CDR3 spans 17 amino acids. Germline V lookup: CDR1 SEHNR, CDR2 FQNEAQ (reference sequence). Trimming took 0 bases from V and 4 from J, leaving 15 bases between them. This sample was taken from a study of shared clonotypes between healthy human individuals. Study-wide results and caveats: Among a few donors, approximately 5% of naive CD4 clonotypes were found in common.

Here immunoSEQ multiplex PCR was the method, and the copy in TCRdb shows in-frame clones only, minus some. The sample carries about 680,000 clones, 92% recorded once. CD8 cells classed as naive were CD45RO-negative and positively selected for CCR7, excluding terminally differentiated effector memory CD45RA+ cells. The sequence came from a man aged 25-45 years in good health. The chain is built from TRBV7-9 and TRBJ1-4; D is ambiguous. Sequences were obtained from naive CD8+ T cells sorted from blood. The CDR3 DNA is TGTGCCAGCAGCTTAGCGTACCCAGAACCGCATAATGAAAAACTGTTTTTT. Its translation: CASSLAYPEPHNEKLFF.